These 20 T cell receptor beta chains were all obtained from the same sample, sequenced in a study of beta chain features in type 1 diabetes. The investigators reverse transcribed all of the isolated RNA, so they sequenced expressed TCRB transcripts. Clones were read by immunoSEQ multiplex PCR, and TCRdb kept only the in-frame ones, dropping some. This sample carries 350,000 to 450,000 clones, approximately 16% of them seen once, and the ten largest clones take roughly 0.017%. The sequenced material came from naive CD4+ T cells from blood. These receptors originate from a woman aged 18 to 35 in good health.

This clone has just a few counts. V and J are TRBV28 and TRBJ2-1; 8 bases map to TRBD2. Germline CDR1 and CDR2: MDHEN and SYDVKM. V lost 4 bases and J lost 4; bases outside the gene matches: 6. This CDR3 region has 15 residues. CDR3 DNA: TGTGCCAGCAGTTCTCTAGCGGGCAGGTACAATGAGCAGTTCTTC. This translates into CASSSLAGRYNEQFF.

V gene TRBV18 combines with J gene TRBJ2-3, with D perhaps TRBD2 (6 bases). The CDR3 consists of 14 residues. V lost 3 bases to trimming and J lost 6 bases, with 13 bases between them. The V gene's germline CDR1 is KGHSH and CDR2 LQKENI. The CDR3 bases are TGTGCCAGCTCACCGCGGGACTCCCATGATACGCAGTATTTT. This encodes CASSPRDSHDTQYF.

V gene TRBV28 combines with J gene TRBJ1-1, with 9 bases that match TRBD1. V lost 3 bases, J lost 1 base, and 6 bases stayed unmatched. Germline V gene lookup returns CDR1 MDHEN and CDR2 SYDVKM. The CDR3 consists of 16 residues. The CDR3 protein is CASSLGGTGWNTEAFF. Written as DNA, the CDR3 is TGTGCCAGCAGTTTGGGGGGGACAGGGTGGAACACTGAAGCTTTCTTT.

This sequence joins TRBV4-2 and TRBJ1-2; D is undetermined. This CDR3 is built from 15 residues. Trimming removed 0 bases at V and 4 bases at J, with 12 bases between. The germline V gene has CDR1 LGHNA and CDR2 YNFKEQ. The CDR3 DNA follows: TGTGCCAGCAGCCAAGAAGGCAGCGGCAGCTATGGCTACACCTTC. It translates to CASSQEGSGSYGYTF.

The rearrangement links TRBV19 to TRBJ2-3; D might be TRBD1 (5 bases). Germline lookup yields CDR1 LNHDA and CDR2 SQIVND (reference sequence). V gave up 5 bases and J gave up 6 bases, with 18 bases separating them. This CDR3 has 15 amino acids. CDR3 nucleotides: TGTGCCAGTAGTCCGGACATTGGATTGGCGGATACGCAGTATTTT. Translated, it gives CASSPDIGLADTQYF.

The rearrangement links TRBV7-2 to TRBJ2-7, with TRBD2 matching 9 bases. This CDR3 has 16 amino acids. Germline trimming cut 1 base from V and 4 bases from J; bases unmatched to any gene: 8. Germline CDR1 SGHTA, CDR2 FQGNSA. CDR3 nucleotide sequence: TGTGCCAGCAGCTTAGGACCTAGCGGGATGAAATACGAGCAGTACTTC. Translated: CASSLGPSGMKYEQYF.

This chain joins TRBV7-8 and TRBJ2-3, with no clear D. The V end lost 3 bases, the J end lost 0 bases, and 7 bases lay between the germline ends. Germline assignment: CDR1 SGHVS and CDR2 FQNEAQ. The CDR3 covers 14 residues. The CDR3 spells CASSLFRSTDTQYF. CDR3 DNA sequence: TGTGCCAGCAGCTTGTTCCGTAGCACAGATACGCAGTATTTT.

The chain is built from TRBV10-3 and TRBJ1-2; 7 bases are shared with TRBD1. The CDR3 consists of 14 residues. Germline V lookup: CDR1 ENHRY, CDR2 SYGVKD. Germline trimming cut 4 bases from V and 8 bases from J; bases unmatched to any gene: 10. In DNA, the CDR3 is TGTGCCATCAGTGTCCGTCAGGGGGTGGAGGGCTACACCTTC. Translating it yields CAISVRQGVEGYTF.

The sample holds a few counts of this clone. V usage is TRBV15 and J usage is TRBJ2-1; D perhaps matches TRBD2 (5 bases). This CDR3 contains 15 residues. CDR1 LNHNV and CDR2 YYDKDF come from the germline V gene (reference sequence). Between the trimmed V and J ends, which lost 1 base and 6 bases, there was a span of 13 bases. This chain's CDR3 is CATSRVHQRPNEQFF. CDR3 bases: TGTGCCACCAGCAGAGTACACCAGCGGCCCAATGAGCAGTTCTTC.

The V and J genes are TRBV9 and TRBJ1-2; no clear D gene. The germline V and J ends were trimmed by 4 bases and 8 bases, with 21 bases remaining between them. CDR3 length: 15 amino acids. Germline-derived CDR1 and CDR2 are SGDLS and YYNGEE. The CDR3 nucleotides read TGTGCCAGCAGCCCAGAGGCCAGCCCCTTAGCCGGCTACACCTTC. It yields the protein CASSPEASPLAGYTF.

The rearrangement links TRBV20-1 to TRBJ2-7, with D perhaps TRBD2 (6 bases). V lost 2 bases, J lost 7 bases, and 9 bases lay in between. Germline CDR1 is DFQATT and CDR2 is SNEGSKA (reference sequence). The CDR3 extends over 11 amino acids. The CDR3 DNA reads as TGCAGTGCTAGACCCCGGGGGGAGCAGTACTTC. Translation: CSARPRGEQYF.

The genes are TRBV7-9 and TRBJ1-1; 8 positions agree with TRBD1. CDR3 length equals 14 residues. V shed 7 bases and J 3 bases; nucleotides not matched to a gene: 7. The germline V gene has CDR1 SEHNR and CDR2 FQNEAQ (reference sequence). CDR3 amino acids: CASTHGQGDTEAFF. In nucleotides, the CDR3 is TGTGCCAGCACTCACGGACAGGGAGACACTGAAGCTTTCTTT.

CDR3 region: CASSRNPGLAGVRTDTQYF. The CDR3 nucleotides are TGTGCCAGCAGCAGAAACCCGGGACTAGCGGGAGTTAGGACAGATACGCAGTATTTT. The chain has TRBV5-6 and TRBJ2-3, with 14 positions matching TRBD2. The CDR3 is 19 amino acids. Germline trimming cut 4 bases from V and 3 bases from J; bases unmatched to any gene: 13. Germline CDR1 is SGHDT and CDR2 is YYEEEE.

The chain links TRBV10-3 to TRBJ2-5; TRBD2 is a possible D gene (6 bases). Germline values: CDR1 ENHRY, CDR2 SYGVKD. The V end lost 0 bases, the J end lost 5 bases, and 10 bases lay between the germline ends. This CDR3 spans 14 amino acids. The CDR3 sequence: CAISESVSGETQYF. In nucleotides, the CDR3 is TGTGCCATCAGTGAGTCGGTGAGCGGGGAGACCCAGTACTTC.

A single count supports this clone. This chain links TRBV7-9 with TRBJ1-2, with 9 bases fitting TRBD1. CDR3 length: 14 amino acids. Per germline, CDR1 SEHNR and CDR2 FQNEAQ (reference sequence). Trimming at V came to 6 bases and at J to 6 bases, leaving 8 bases not matched to a gene. The CDR3 bases are TGTGCCAGCAGGACTACAGGGGGCGCGAATGGCTACACCTTC. This sequence encodes CASRTTGGANGYTF.

The CDR3 nucleotides are TGTGCCAGCACCCGAGGAGCGGCCCCCTACAATGAGCAGTTCTTC. Its translation is CASTRGAAPYNEQFF. The rearrangement links TRBV28 to TRBJ2-1; tentative D call: TRBD2 (5 bases). Germline V gene lookup returns CDR1 MDHEN and CDR2 SYDVKM. Trimming cost V 7 bases and J 2 bases, with 15 bases left between them. The CDR3 runs 15 residues.

Only a few counts were recorded for this clone. The J gene is TRBJ2-1, the V gene TRBV6-1, with 7 bases fitting TRBD2. CDR3 length: 14 amino acids. Germline CDR1 MNHNS, CDR2 SASEGT. The V and J ends lost 10 bases and 2 bases, in that order; junction bases with no gene match: 8. DNA of the CDR3: TGTGCCATCCGAAGCGGGGCAACCTACAATGAGCAGTTCTTC. Translating it yields CAIRSGATYNEQFF.

This clone was picked up a small number of times. The chain recombines TRBV6-5 with TRBJ2-3, with TRBD2 as a possible D gene (5 bases). The CDR3 consists of 11 residues. Trimming removed 3 bases at V and 8 bases at J, with 6 bases between. The germline CDR1 and CDR2 sequences are MNHEY and SVGAGI. This chain's CDR3 is CASSYRGTQYF. CDR3 nucleotide sequence: TGTGCCAGCAGTTATCGGGGTACGCAGTATTTT.

The CDR3 sequence is CASSKGNYGYTF. CDR3 DNA sequence: TGTGCCAGCAGTAAGGGGAACTATGGCTACACCTTC. The J gene is TRBJ1-2, the V gene TRBV11-2, with D perhaps matching TRBD1 (5 bases). Trimming shortened V by 6 bases and J by 2 bases, and 7 bases separated the two germline ends. The CDR3 is 12 residues long. Germline V gene sequence: CDR1 SGHAT, CDR2 FQNNGV.

The chain couples TRBV11-2 to TRBJ2-1; 7 bases line up with TRBD1. J lost 4 bases, V lost 1 base, and 7 bases had no gene match. This CDR3 is built from 16 residues. In germline, CDR1 is SGHAT, CDR2 FQNNGV. As DNA, the CDR3 is TGTGCCAGCAGCTTAGCCCGGGACAGCTCATACAATGAGCAGTTCTTC. Its translation: CASSLARDSSYNEQFF.